This T cell receptor (beta chain) was observed in a study of blood T cell repertoires in COVID-19. Study in general: T cells, B-cell-depleted T cells, or PBMCs provided the cDNA or gDNA that served as material.

This clone was observed a handful of times. With V trimmed by 0 bases and J by 8 bases, 5 bases remained unmatched. This CDR3 is 14 amino acids long. Germline CDR1 and CDR2: LNHDA and SQIVND (reference sequence). Original processing methods: Nucleated cell counts were estimated from reference gene primer amplification. Using immunoSEQ multiplex PCR, the repertoire was profiled, and TCRdb retains in-frame clones only, with some absent. V, J and clone size are those of that table, while D and trimming were read from the DNA. The table lists about 74,000 clones, roughly four fifths of them singletons. Input material: peripheral blood. The clonotype was recovered from a man between 65 and 85 years old with acute or convalescent COVID-19. The rearrangement joins TRBV19 to TRBJ2-7; TRBD1 matches at 9 bases. The CDR3 bases are TGTGCCAGTAGTATAGACCGGGACAGGGAAAAGCAGTACTTC. It encodes CASSIDRDREKQYF.